The 17 T cell receptor beta chains given below trace back to one sample, sequenced in a study of tumor-infiltrating lymphocytes in primary liver carcinoma. For each extraction, RNA and DNA were obtained together from approximately 20-30 mg of unsorted bulk tissue. Total RNA amounting to 500 ng was the source from which TCR beta cDNA was made with a constant-region primer. Library construction for TCR beta comprised three nested multiplex PCR rounds performed with slightly modified ARM-PCR. The study ran its first two PCR rounds for around 10 cycles each, using TRBV1-TRBV30 forward primers and a C-beta reverse primer. TCRdb redid the calling of the multiplex PCR reads with MiXCR, one entry per CDR3 protein. There are under 200,000 distinct CDR3 sequences in the sample; just under 85% occur only once, and 15% to 20% lies in the top ten. The material sequenced was tumor tissue from primary liver carcinoma. Receptor source: a middle-aged man with primary liver carcinoma and hepatitis B virus infection.

A remark on this clonotype: One end of the junction is discordant with germline, which a read error may explain. The gene calls are TRBV6-6 and TRBJ1-1, with TRBD1 as a possible D gene (5 bases). The germline V gene encodes CDR1 MNHNY and CDR2 SVGAGI (reference sequence). The CDR3 contains 13 residues. CDR3 residues: CATSTWGTTDAFF. CDR3 DNA: TGTGCCACCAGCACATGGGGGACTACTGATGCTTTCTTT.

This clonotype came up many times. V gene TRBV30 combines with J gene TRBJ2-7, with 12 bases fitting TRBD2. The germline V gene has CDR1 GTSNPN and CDR2 SVGIG (reference sequence). The CDR3 totals 14 residues. The trim removed 5 bases at V and 4 bases at J, leaving 6 bases unmatched. The CDR3 protein is CAWGGTSGYYEQYF. DNA of the CDR3: TGTGCCTGGGGAGGGACTAGCGGGTATTACGAGCAGTACTTC.

About this clonotype: A junction boundary mismatches the germline segment, possibly from a read error. The rearrangement uses TRBV6-2 or TRBV6-3 and TRBJ1-2; D is ambiguous. Germline V lookup: CDR1 MNHEY, CDR2 SVGEGT. The CDR3 loop spans 12 amino acids. The CDR3 DNA sequence: TGTGCCAGCAGCCTAACAGCCTATGGATACACCTTC. Its protein is CASSLTAYGYTF.

Worth noting for this clonotype: A junction boundary mismatches the germline segment, possibly from a read error. The chain carries TRBV7-9 and TRBJ2-7; the D is unclear. The CDR3 runs to 17 residues. Germline-derived CDR1 and CDR2 are SEHNR and FQNEAQ (reference sequence). The CDR3 DNA follows: TGTGCCAGAAGCTTACCCCACTTAATGGGATACCCCTACGAGCAGTACTTC. It is translated as CARSLPHLMGYPYEQYF.

Comments on this clonotype: A much bigger clone sits one base away, suggesting this may be a read error. This sequence joins TRBV7-9 and TRBJ1-1; 7 bases line up with TRBD1. The germline V gene has CDR1 SEHNR and CDR2 FQNEAQ (reference sequence). This CDR3 is built from 15 residues. CDR3 coding DNA: TGTGCCAGCGGCTTACCGACAGGGATGAACACTGAAGCTTTCTTT. As protein: CASGLPTGMNTEAFF.

This clonotype was picked up a small number of times. The rearrangement joins TRBV11-1 to TRBJ2-2; D is unresolved. The length of the CDR3 is 12 residues. V was cut by 8 bases and J by 3 bases, with 7 bases left in between. Germline V gives CDR1 SGHAT, CDR2 FQDESV (reference sequence). The CDR3 spells CASFWDTGELFF. The CDR3 DNA is TGTGCCAGCTTTTGGGACACCGGGGAGCTGTTTTTT.

This clonotype was seen ten or more times. This rearrangement joins TRBV6-2 or TRBV6-3 to TRBJ2-5; 11 bases are a match to TRBD1. The germline CDR1 and CDR2 sequences are MNHEY and SVGEGT. V was clipped by 10 bases and J by 5 bases; unmatched bases: 3. The CDR3 is 12 residues long. This CDR3 is CATRTGGETQYF. The DNA for the CDR3 is TGTGCCACCCGGACAGGGGGCGAGACCCAGTACTTC.

For this clonotype: One junction end disagrees with the germline gene, perhaps due to a read error. The chain employs TRBV12-3 or TRBV12-4 and TRBJ2-5; 9 nucleotides match TRBD2. The CDR3 loop spans 14 amino acids. The CDR3, as DNA: TGTGTCAGCAGTTCTAGCGGGAAACACGAGACACAGTACTTC. This gives the protein CVSSSSGKHETQYF.

The chain employs TRBV11-2 and TRBJ2-7, with 12 nucleotides matching TRBD2. Germline CDR1 and CDR2: SGHAT and FQNNGV. The CDR3 length is 16 residues. The CDR3 bases are TGTAGCAGCAGCTTGCGGACTAGCGGGGCCTCCTACGAGCAGTACTTC. Translated: CSSSLRTSGASYEQYF.

The chain combines TRBV6-5 with TRBJ2-7, with 7 bases that match TRBD1. Germline V gene lookup returns CDR1 MNHEY and CDR2 SVGAGI. The junction had 11 bases not matched to a gene; V was cut back by 7 bases and J by 8 bases. The CDR3 has 13 residues. Here the CDR3 DNA reads TGTGCCAGCACCCAACGACAGGGTGACAAGCAGTACTTC. This codes for CASTQRQGDKQYF.

A note on this clonotype: One junction end does not reproduce the germline sequence, and a read error may be involved. The chain recombines TRBV11-2 with TRBJ2-2; 12 nucleotides agree with TRBD2. The germline V gene has CDR1 SGHAT and CDR2 FQNNGV. This CDR3 has 16 residues. Here the CDR3 DNA reads TGTACCGGCAGCTTAGTGACTAGCGGGGGCACCTGGGAGCTGTTTTTT. It encodes CTGSLVTSGGTWELFF.

The chain joins TRBV6-2 or TRBV6-3 to TRBJ2-7; unclear D gene. From germline, CDR1 is MNHEY and CDR2 SVGEGT. V was clipped by 11 bases and J by 2 bases, with 16 bases between them. The CDR3 loop spans 13 amino acids. The CDR3 DNA reads TGTGCCTGTACTTACGAGATACCCTACGAGCAGTACTTC. As protein: CACTYEIPYEQYF.

The CDR3 DNA is TGCGCCAGCAGTGGGCAGGGGCTGATGAGTAGCTACACCTTC. This translates into CASSGQGLMSSYTF. This chain connects TRBV10-2 to TRBJ1-2, with D tentatively TRBD1 (6 bases). The V end lost 4 bases, the J end lost 9 bases, and 18 bases lay between the germline ends. Germline CDR1 is WSHSY and CDR2 is SAAADI. CDR3 length: 14 amino acids.

The chain couples TRBV6-1 to TRBJ2-7; 8 bases map to TRBD1. This CDR3 has 13 amino acids. Germline CDR1 and CDR2: MNHNS and SASEGT. V shed 6 bases, J shed 5 bases, and the junction held 6 bases outside the gene matches. The CDR3 sequence is CASSYWTGNEQYF. CDR3 DNA sequence: TGTGCCAGCAGCTATTGGACAGGGAACGAGCAGTACTTC.

Points on this clonotype: The germline gene is not matched at one end of the junction; a read error may be the cause. This sequence joins TRBV6-2 or TRBV6-3 and TRBJ1-2; D perhaps matches TRBD1 (5 bases). The CDR3 runs to 12 residues. Per the germline V gene, CDR1 is MNHEY and CDR2 is SVGEGT. The CDR3 here is CTSSPTAYGYTF. The CDR3 nucleotides read TGTACCAGCAGCCCGACAGCCTATGGCTACACCTTC.

Notes on this clonotype: Without the conserved terminal phenylalanine or tryptophan, this CDR3 likely stems from a read error. The CDR3 is CATQRTRSGANVLTL. The CDR3 DNA follows: TGTGCCACCCAGCGGACGCGCTCTGGTGCCAACGTCCTGACTTTA. This rearrangement joins TRBV11-2 to TRBJ2-6; D is perhaps TRBD2 (5 bases). Germline CDR1 reads SGHAT; CDR2 reads FQNNGV. CDR3 length equals 15 residues.

Details on this clonotype: The junction and the germline gene differ at one end; a read error may be behind it. The V call is TRBV12-3 or TRBV12-4, the J call TRBJ2-5; D possibly corresponds to TRBD1 (7 bases). This CDR3 has 13 residues. The CDR3 sequence is CASCFVQGGTQYF. CDR3 sequence (DNA): TGTGCCAGCTGTTTTGTGCAGGGGGGGACCCAGTACTTC.